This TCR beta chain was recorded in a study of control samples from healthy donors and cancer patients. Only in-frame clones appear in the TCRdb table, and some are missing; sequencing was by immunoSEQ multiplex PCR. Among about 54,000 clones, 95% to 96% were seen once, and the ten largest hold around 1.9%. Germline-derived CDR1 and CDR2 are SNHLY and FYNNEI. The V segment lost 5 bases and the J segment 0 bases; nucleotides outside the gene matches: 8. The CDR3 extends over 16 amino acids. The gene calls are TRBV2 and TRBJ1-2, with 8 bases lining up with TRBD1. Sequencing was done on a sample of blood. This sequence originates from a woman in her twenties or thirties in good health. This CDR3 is CASSRDRPKSNYGYTF. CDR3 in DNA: TGTGCCAGCAGTAGGGACAGGCCGAAATCTAACTATGGCTACACCTTC.